Listed below are T cell receptor beta chains from one sample, sequenced in a study of PD-L1 blockade in urothelial cancer. Here immunoSEQ multiplex PCR was the method, and the copy in TCRdb shows in-frame clones only, minus some. Of some 110,000 clones listed, roughly 89% were seen once; the top ten hold around 1.7%. The starting material was PBMCs, obtained around atezolizumab (anti-PD-L1) treatment. These receptors came from a man aged 55 to 70 with urothelial cancer. CDR3s include the opening cysteine and the closing phenylalanine or tryptophan. A D gene is named only where the DNA matches it firmly. Size tells how often a clone was seen (once, few, many) or the class of an expanded clone, and some rows leave it out.

TRBD1	TRBV18	TRBJ1-2	.	CASSPGQNYGYTF	TGTGCCAGCTCACCGGGACAGAACTATGGCTACACCTTC
.	TRBV2	TRBJ1-1	.	CAIPTSGGRAEAFF	TGTGCCATCCCAACTTCCGGGGGGCGAGCTGAAGCTTTCTTT
TRBD2	TRBV28	TRBJ2-7	.	CASSSPAGGTYEQYF	TGTGCCAGCAGTTCCCCGGCGGGGGGAACCTACGAGCAGTACTTC
.	TRBV5-1	TRBJ1-4	.	CASSLGQIATNEKLFF	TGCGCCAGCAGCTTGGGACAGATTGCAACTAATGAAAAACTGTTTTTT
TRBD2	TRBV10-3	TRBJ2-5	.	CAIKDGQAGAPHF	TGTGCCATCAAGGATGGGCAAGCGGGGGCCCCCCACTTC
.	TRBV27	TRBJ1-5	few	CASSPSRLRGPQHF	TGTGCCAGCAGCCCCAGTAGGCTCCGGGGGCCCCAGCATTTT
.	TRBV11-3	TRBJ1-1	.	CASSTDGGGTEAFF	TGTGCCAGCAGTACCGACGGGGGAGGTACTGAAGCTTTCTTT
TRBD1	TRBV11-2	TRBJ1-1	.	CASSLRQGWGMNTEAFF	TGTGCCAGCAGCCTACGACAGGGTTGGGGCATGAACACTGAAGCTTTCTTT
.	TRBV2	TRBJ2-1	.	CAGAPRDKAYNEQFF	TGTGCCGGCGCCCCCCGGGACAAGGCGTACAATGAGCAGTTCTTC
.	TRBV9	TRBJ2-1	.	CASSGVRGSYNEQFF	TGTGCCAGCAGCGGGGTCCGGGGATCCTACAATGAGCAGTTCTTC
.	TRBV27	TRBJ1-4	.	CASSNRALSRGEKLFF	TGTGCCAGCAGTAACCGGGCCCTAAGCCGGGGTGAAAAACTGTTTTTT
TRBD1	TRBV7-9	TRBJ2-5	few	CASSLGQGQETQYF	TGTGCCAGCAGCCTAGGACAGGGCCAAGAGACCCAGTACTTC
TRBD2	TRBV11-1	TRBJ2-7	.	CASSSPMGGSEQYF	TGTGCCAGCAGCTCTCCTATGGGAGGGAGCGAGCAGTACTTC
TRBD2	TRBV5-1	TRBJ2-7	.	CASSLAGTSGFHF	TGCGCCAGCAGCTTGGCCGGGACTAGCGGATTTCACTTC
.	TRBV7-3	TRBJ2-7	.	CASSGTTGFEQYF	TGTGCCAGCAGCGGGACTACAGGGTTCGAGCAGTACTTC
TRBD2	TRBV9	TRBJ2-5	few	CASSPRGREGKETQYF	TGTGCCAGCAGCCCGAGGGGGCGGGAGGGTAAAGAGACCCAGTACTTC
TRBD1	TRBV10-3	TRBJ1-5	.	CATRGDRAYSNQPQHF	TGTGCCACGAGAGGGGACAGGGCATATAGCAATCAGCCCCAGCATTTT
.	TRBV18	TRBJ2-3	.	CASSPGAAPDTQYF	TGTGCCAGCTCACCAGGGGCTGCCCCAGATACGCAGTATTTT
TRBD1	TRBV6-1	TRBJ1-2	few	CASSGPEGQGSYYGYTF	TGTGCCAGCAGTGGGCCGGAGGGACAGGGGTCCTACTATGGCTACACCTTC
.	TRBV6-5	TRBJ1-4	once	CASTKQGTNEKLFF	TGTGCCAGCACGAAACAGGGAACTAATGAAAAACTGTTTTTT
.	TRBV10-3	TRBJ2-5	.	CAVSRYQETQYF	TGTGCCGTTAGTCGATACCAAGAGACCCAGTACTTC
.	TRBV5-1	TRBJ2-2	.	CASSPGGGSAGELFF	TGCGCCAGCAGCCCCGGAGGTGGGTCCGCCGGGGAGCTGTTTTTT
.	TRBV2	TRBJ2-6	.	CASRTSGANVLTF	TGTGCCAGCAGAACTTCTGGGGCCAACGTCCTGACTTTC
.	TRBV27	TRBJ1-5	.	CASSLRGKDQPQHF	TGTGCCAGCAGTTTGCGGGGGAAGGATCAGCCCCAGCATTTT
.	TRBV4-2	TRBJ2-1	once	CASSQDRGEQFF	TGTGCCAGCAGCCAAGATCGCGGTGAGCAGTTCTTC
.	TRBV5-6	TRBJ2-3	.	CASSWGGGGTDTQYF	TGTGCCAGCAGCTGGGGAGGGGGGGGCACAGATACGCAGTATTTT
TRBD1	TRBV29-1	TRBJ1-1	.	CSVGATGSVTEAFF	TGCAGCGTCGGAGCGACAGGGTCGGTCACTGAAGCTTTCTTT
.	TRBV27	TRBJ2-7	.	CASSIRGYEQYF	TGTGCCAGCAGCATAAGGGGGTACGAGCAGTACTTC
.	TRBV18	TRBJ2-3	once	CASSPPGQSSTDTQYF	TGTGCCAGCTCACCACCAGGACAGAGCTCCACAGATACGCAGTATTTT
.	TRBV19	TRBJ2-5	.	CASSIDRGAQETQYF	TGTGCCAGTAGTATAGACAGGGGTGCTCAAGAGACCCAGTACTTC
TRBD2	TRBV4-2	TRBJ2-5	.	CASSQEGHGGEETQYF	TGTGCCAGCAGCCAAGAAGGTCACGGGGGGGAAGAGACCCAGTACTTC
.	TRBV5-4	TRBJ1-1	.	CASSLAAGSNTEAFF	TGTGCCAGCAGCTTGGCCGCAGGATCGAACACTGAAGCTTTCTTT
.	TRBV7-8	TRBJ2-5	.	CASSLQAGETQYF	TGTGCCAGCAGCTTACAGGCTGGGGAGACCCAGTACTTC
.	TRBV6-1	TRBJ2-5	.	CASSRATDQETQYF	TGTGCCAGCAGTCGGGCGACAGACCAAGAGACCCAGTACTTC
TRBD1	TRBV18	TRBJ2-1	.	CASSPRQGGYNEQFF	TGTGCCAGCTCACCTAGACAGGGGGGCTACAATGAGCAGTTCTTC
.	TRBV9	TRBJ1-4	.	CASSVGGGASEKLFF	TGTGCCAGCAGCGTAGGAGGGGGGGCATCAGAAAAACTGTTTTTT
.	TRBV5-6	TRBJ1-5	.	CASSRQGSNQPQHF	TGTGCCAGCAGCAGACAAGGTAGCAATCAGCCCCAGCATTTT
.	TRBV7-2	TRBJ1-2	.	CASSPYSTANYGYTF	TGTGCCAGCAGCCCATATTCGACAGCTAACTATGGCTACACCTTC
.	TRBV6-5	TRBJ1-2	.	CASSPQVDHYGYTF	TGTGCCAGCAGCCCTCAGGTCGACCACTATGGCTACACCTTC
.	TRBV5-1	TRBJ1-1	.	CASSYSGDTYTEAFF	TGCGCCAGCAGCTACTCAGGGGATACTTACACTGAAGCTTTCTTT
TRBD1	TRBV28	TRBJ2-3	.	CASSLFQGAGDTQYF	TGTGCCAGCAGTTTATTCCAGGGGGCGGGAGATACGCAGTATTTT
TRBD1	TRBV4-1	TRBJ2-7	.	CASSQQDRGYEQYF	TGCGCCAGCAGCCAACAGGACAGGGGCTACGAGCAGTACTTC
.	TRBV7-2	TRBJ2-5	.	CASSWQAGPQETQYF	TGTGCCAGCAGCTGGCAGGCGGGGCCCCAAGAGACCCAGTACTTC
.	TRBV4-3	TRBJ1-5	few	CASSQTGGQPQHF	TGCGCCAGCAGCCAAACCGGGGGTCAGCCCCAGCATTTT
TRBD2	TRBV29-1	TRBJ2-1	.	CSVGASGYYNEQFF	TGCAGCGTGGGGGCTAGCGGGTATTACAATGAGCAGTTCTTC
TRBD1	TRBV5-4	TRBJ1-2	.	CASSFIQGDYGYTF	TGTGCCAGCAGCTTCATACAGGGGGACTATGGCTACACCTTC
.	TRBV2	TRBJ2-3	.	CASSGVTSTDTQYF	TGTGCCAGCAGTGGAGTGACTAGCACAGATACGCAGTATTTT
TRBD1	TRBV5-6	TRBJ2-5	.	CASSSPGQGLGTQYF	TGTGCCAGCAGCTCACCGGGACAGGGGTTGGGGACCCAGTACTTC
TRBD2	TRBV19	TRBJ2-5	.	CASSRTSGGPGEGTQYF	TGTGCCAGTAGTCGGACTAGCGGGGGTCCAGGGGAGGGGACCCAGTACTTC
.	TRBV7-9	TRBJ1-5	.	CASSLSWTSGDQPQHF	TGTGCCAGCAGCTTAAGTTGGACATCGGGTGATCAGCCCCAGCATTTT
.	TRBV7-2	TRBJ2-2	.	CASNNEDKSGELFF	TGTGCCAGCAACAACGAAGATAAATCCGGGGAGCTGTTTTTT
.	TRBV18	TRBJ1-1	.	CASSPVSRTEAFF	TGTGCCAGCTCACCCGTCTCCCGCACTGAAGCTTTCTTT
TRBD1	TRBV12-5	TRBJ1-5	.	CASVPTGVQPQHF	TGTGCTAGTGTTCCGACAGGGGTGCAGCCCCAGCATTTT
.	TRBV14	TRBJ2-7	.	CASTPLGAQPYEQYF	TGTGCCAGCACCCCATTAGGAGCCCAGCCCTACGAGCAGTACTTC